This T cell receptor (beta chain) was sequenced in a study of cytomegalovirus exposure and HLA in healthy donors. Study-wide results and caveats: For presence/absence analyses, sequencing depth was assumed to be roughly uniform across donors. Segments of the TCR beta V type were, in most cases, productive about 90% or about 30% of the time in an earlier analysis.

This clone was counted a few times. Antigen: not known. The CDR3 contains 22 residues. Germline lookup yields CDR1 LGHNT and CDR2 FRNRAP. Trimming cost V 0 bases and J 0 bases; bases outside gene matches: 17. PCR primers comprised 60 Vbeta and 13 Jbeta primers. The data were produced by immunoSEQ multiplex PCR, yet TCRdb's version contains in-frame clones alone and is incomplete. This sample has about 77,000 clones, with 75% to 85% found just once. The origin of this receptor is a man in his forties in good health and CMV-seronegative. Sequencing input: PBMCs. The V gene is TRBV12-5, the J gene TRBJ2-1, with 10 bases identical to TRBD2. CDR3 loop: CASGLVRGLAVIEERSYNEQFF. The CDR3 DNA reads TGTGCTAGTGGTTTGGTACGAGGACTAGCGGTAATCGAGGAGCGCTCCTACAATGAGCAGTTCTTC.